This entry features one TCR beta chain sequence. Its cognate antigen is unknown. The sample belongs to a study of OX40 agonist ivuxolimab in advanced cancers. As for the study in general: Ivuxolimab doses were 0.01, 0.1, 0.3, 1.5, 3 or 10 mg/kg every 2 weeks. The study's findings and limits: Low normalized T-cell clonal expansion was additionally recorded for some nonresponders.

V lost 1 base to trimming and J lost 3 bases, with 15 bases between them. The CDR3 length is 16 residues. From germline, CDR1 is LNHNV and CDR2 YYDKDF (reference sequence). Samples were taken at baseline and on day 1 of cycles 4 and 7. The repertoire was sequenced with immunoSEQ multiplex PCR; TCRdb's copy has only in-frame clones and lacks some. Among 55,000 to 75,000 clones listed, about 84% were seen once. The clonotype was recovered from an adult with an advanced solid tumor such as melanoma, head and neck, liver or kidney cancer. The sample here was CD4+ or CD8+ T cells sorted from blood, taken in a trial of the OX40 agonist ivuxolimab. This sequence joins TRBV15 and TRBJ1-1, with a weak D call TRBD1 (6 bases). As DNA, the CDR3 is TGTGCCACCAGCAGAGGGGCAGCCAAGGGGGACACTGAAGCTTTCTTT. Translating gives CATSRGAAKGDTEAFF.